These 7 T cell receptor beta chains were sequenced from one sample in a study of blood T cell repertoires in COVID-19. Profiling relied on immunoSEQ multiplex PCR, and the TCRdb table lists in-frame clones only, not all of them. The sample shows about 140,000 clones, 84% of them seen only once. Sequencing was done on a sample of peripheral blood. These TCRs come from a human donor in a cohort sampled during active COVID-19.

In its sample, this clone was seen once. The chain recombines TRBV28 with TRBJ1-1; D perhaps matches TRBD1 (6 bases). Germline values: CDR1 MDHEN, CDR2 SYDVKM. The CDR3 contains 15 residues. V lost 2 bases and J 5 bases, leaving 15 bases between the germline ends. CDR3 sequence reads: CASSLPGRGGTEAFF. The CDR3 DNA reads TGTGCCAGCAGTTTACCGGGCAGGGGAGGGACTGAAGCTTTCTTT.

The CDR3 spells CASSQVGTGRYGYTF. The CDR3 bases are TGTGCCAGCAGCCAAGTTGGGACAGGCCGCTATGGCTACACCTTC. The rearrangement joins TRBV3-1 (or the pseudogene TRBV3-2) to TRBJ1-2; 8 bases are a match to TRBD1. This CDR3 region has 15 residues. Germline V gene sequence: CDR1 LGHDT, CDR2 YNNKEL (reference sequence). The junction had 5 bases not matched to a gene; V was cut back by 1 base and J by 4 bases.

The V and J genes are TRBV19 and TRBJ2-1; TRBD1 aligns across 9 bases. The CDR3 has 16 amino acids. Germline-derived CDR1 and CDR2 are LNHDA and SQIVND (reference sequence). The V and J ends lost 5 bases and 5 bases, in that order; junction bases with no gene match: 10. As DNA, the CDR3 is TGTGCCAGTAGTTCACAGGGGGCAATAGCCCACAATGAGCAGTTCTTC. It codes for CASSSQGAIAHNEQFF.

The V gene is TRBV19, the J gene TRBJ2-6; D may be TRBD1 (7 bases). CDR3 length: 14 residues. V lost 5 bases and J lost 3, with 8 bases in between. Germline V gives CDR1 LNHDA, CDR2 SQIVND (reference sequence). Written as DNA, the CDR3 is TGTGCCAGTAGTCAGGGGGGTGGGGCCAACGTCCTGACTTTC. It specifies CASSQGGGANVLTF.

The rearrangement uses TRBV6-5 and TRBJ2-3; the match to TRBD2 covers 10 bases. V was pared by 7 bases and J by 4 bases, with 8 bases of the junction left unmatched. This CDR3 spans 15 amino acids. In germline, CDR1 is MNHEY, CDR2 SVGAGI. CDR3 in DNA: TGTGCCAGCAAAGGGAGCGGGGGGGGGTCAGATACGCAGTATTTT. It is translated as CASKGSGGGSDTQYF.

This sequence joins TRBV7-9 and TRBJ1-4, with a possible D match to TRBD1 (6 bases). Germline loops: CDR1 SEHNR, CDR2 FQNEAQ (reference sequence). This CDR3 has 14 residues. V was pared by 2 bases and J by 7 bases, with 11 bases between. Here the CDR3 reads CASSLLGQFEKLFF. Written as DNA, the CDR3 is TGTGCCAGCAGCTTACTAGGACAGTTTGAAAAACTGTTTTTT.

The rearrangement joins TRBV6-5 to TRBJ1-4; D might be TRBD1 (5 bases). The length of the CDR3 is 12 residues. The germline V gene has CDR1 MNHEY and CDR2 SVGAGI. V was shortened by 6 bases and J by 8 bases, with 10 bases between the two germline ends. CDR3 sequence reads: CASRTGREKLFF. For the CDR3, the DNA is TGTGCCAGCAGAACAGGACGCGAAAAACTGTTTTTT.